A selection of T cell receptor beta chains follows, all from one sample in a study of human T cells and chemical hapten exposure. TCRdb independently ran MiXCR on the RACE reads; one entry per CDR3 protein. The repertoire has 280,000 or so distinct CDR3 sequences, roughly 7.4% of them found once; the top ten carry about 1.2%. This specimen consisted of whole blood, obtained in connection with sensitization to the hapten diphenylcyclopropenone (DPC). These TCRs come from a young man with alopecia areata. Some clones in this sample may be carry-over from other donors' samples. Each CDR3 is given with its conserved first and last residue. The order of the fields is V gene, J gene, clone size, D gene, CDR3 protein, CDR3 DNA. D genes are given only for firm matches. A clone size is listed for some rows: how often the clone was seen (once, few, many), or a class if it is expanded.

v_call: TRBV10-1
j_call: TRBJ1-4
clone_size: few
d_call: NA
cdr3_aa: CASSEGPNEKLFF
cdr3_nt: TGCGCCAGCAGTGAGGGACCTAATGAAAAACTGTTTTTT

v_call: TRBV7-9
j_call: TRBJ1-2
clone_size: NA
d_call: NA
cdr3_aa: CASSLATENGNNYGYTF
cdr3_nt: TGTGCCAGCAGCTTAGCGACGGAGAACGGGAATAACTATGGCTACACCTTC

v_call: TRBV7-2
j_call: TRBJ1-5
clone_size: NA
d_call: NA
cdr3_aa: CASSPEGNQPQHF
cdr3_nt: TGTGCCAGCAGCCCGGAGGGAAATCAGCCCCAGCATTTT

v_call: TRBV21-1
j_call: TRBJ2-2
clone_size: few
d_call: NA
cdr3_aa: CASSKPRTQNGELFF
cdr3_nt: TGTGCCAGCAGCAAACCAAGGACACAGAACGGGGAGCTGTTTTTT

v_call: TRBV6-6
j_call: TRBJ1-5
clone_size: few
d_call: NA
cdr3_aa: CASSHPHSNQPQHF
cdr3_nt: TGTGCCAGCAGCCACCCACATAGCAATCAGCCCCAGCATTTT

v_call: TRBV7-9
j_call: TRBJ1-2
clone_size: few
d_call: NA
cdr3_aa: CASRGTENYGYTF
cdr3_nt: TGTGCCAGCAGGGGGACGGAGAACTATGGCTACACCTTC

v_call: TRBV6-2/TRBV6-3
j_call: TRBJ2-2
clone_size: NA
d_call: NA
cdr3_aa: CASSFDNYRTGELFF
cdr3_nt: TGTGCCAGCAGTTTCGACAACTACAGGACCGGGGAGCTGTTTTTT

v_call: TRBV18
j_call: TRBJ2-5
clone_size: NA
d_call: TRBD1
cdr3_aa: CASSGTGGKETQYF
cdr3_nt: TGTGCCAGCTCCGGGACAGGGGGCAAAGAGACCCAGTACTTC

v_call: TRBV25-1
j_call: TRBJ2-3
clone_size: few
d_call: NA
cdr3_aa: CASSEYMISTDTQYF
cdr3_nt: TGTGCCAGCAGTGAATATATGATTAGCACAGATACGCAGTATTTT

v_call: TRBV5-6
j_call: TRBJ1-2
clone_size: few
d_call: NA
cdr3_aa: CASSLEPGANYGYTF
cdr3_nt: TGTGCCAGCAGCTTGGAACCAGGTGCTAACTATGGCTACACCTTC

v_call: TRBV5-1
j_call: TRBJ1-3
clone_size: NA
d_call: NA
cdr3_aa: CASRYDATGNTIYF
cdr3_nt: TGCGCCAGCAGGTACGACGCTACTGGAAACACCATATATTTT

v_call: TRBV5-6
j_call: TRBJ2-6
clone_size: few
d_call: NA
cdr3_aa: CASSRWALGANVLTF
cdr3_nt: TGTGCCAGCAGCCGTTGGGCCCTCGGGGCCAACGTCCTGACTTTC

v_call: TRBV5-5
j_call: TRBJ2-5
clone_size: NA
d_call: NA
cdr3_aa: CASSPPGMETQYF
cdr3_nt: TGTGCCAGCAGCCCCCCGGGGATGGAGACCCAGTACTTC

v_call: TRBV7-2
j_call: TRBJ2-1
clone_size: many
d_call: NA
cdr3_aa: CASSYWGEQFF
cdr3_nt: TGTGCCAGCAGCTATTGGGGAGAGCAGTTCTTC

v_call: TRBV12-3/TRBV12-4
j_call: TRBJ2-7
clone_size: few
d_call: NA
cdr3_aa: CASSLAPGAAYEQYF
cdr3_nt: TGTGCCAGCAGTTTAGCGCCCGGGGCAGCCTACGAGCAGTACTTC

v_call: TRBV7-6
j_call: TRBJ2-5
clone_size: few
d_call: NA
cdr3_aa: CASSSRGRTGKTQYF
cdr3_nt: TGTGCCAGCAGCTCCCGAGGCAGGACCGGGAAGACCCAGTACTTC

v_call: TRBV10-3
j_call: TRBJ2-1
clone_size: few
d_call: NA
cdr3_aa: CAISESVGDEQFF
cdr3_nt: TGTGCCATCAGTGAGTCAGTAGGAGATGAGCAGTTCTTC

v_call: TRBV9
j_call: TRBJ2-6
clone_size: NA
d_call: NA
cdr3_aa: CASSVARGFGANVLTF
cdr3_nt: TGTGCCAGCAGCGTAGCTAGAGGGTTCGGGGCCAACGTCCTGACTTTC

v_call: TRBV28
j_call: TRBJ1-1
clone_size: NA
d_call: NA
cdr3_aa: CASSLIGPGAEAFF
cdr3_nt: TGTGCCAGCAGTTTGATCGGGCCGGGAGCTGAAGCTTTCTTT

v_call: TRBV12-3/TRBV12-4
j_call: TRBJ1-5
clone_size: many
d_call: NA
cdr3_aa: CASSLREAGNQPQHF
cdr3_nt: TGTGCCAGCAGTTTGAGAGAGGCCGGCAATCAGCCCCAGCATTTT

v_call: TRBV6-5
j_call: TRBJ1-6
clone_size: few
d_call: NA
cdr3_aa: CASSYSKGRASSYNSPLHF
cdr3_nt: TGTGCCAGCAGTTACTCGAAGGGCAGGGCGAGCTCCTATAATTCACCCCTCCACTTT

v_call: TRBV10-3
j_call: TRBJ2-3
clone_size: NA
d_call: NA
cdr3_aa: CAISDPAQGRTDTQYF
cdr3_nt: TGTGCCATCAGTGACCCAGCACAGGGGAGGACAGATACGCAGTATTTT

v_call: TRBV6-4
j_call: TRBJ2-2
clone_size: NA
d_call: NA
cdr3_aa: CASSDSRGPGELFF
cdr3_nt: TGTGCCAGCAGTGACTCGAGAGGGCCCGGGGAGCTGTTTTTT

v_call: TRBV7-9
j_call: TRBJ2-2
clone_size: few
d_call: TRBD1
cdr3_aa: CASSLADREDTGELFF
cdr3_nt: TGTGCCAGCAGCTTAGCGGACAGGGAGGACACCGGGGAGCTGTTTTTT

v_call: TRBV10-3
j_call: TRBJ2-2
clone_size: NA
d_call: NA
cdr3_aa: CAISESGLYTGELFF
cdr3_nt: TGTGCCATCAGTGAGTCTGGGCTTTACACCGGGGAGCTGTTTTTT